The clone carrying this T cell receptor beta chain was found a few times. PCR was performed using 60 Vbeta and 13 Jbeta primers. Assay used: immunoSEQ multiplex PCR; TCRdb lists only in-frame clones, some missing. The sample lists over 110,000 clones, approximately 73% occurring once. The CDR3 sequence is 15 residues long. Per the germline V gene, CDR1 is MNHEY and CDR2 is SVGAGI. The V segment lost 6 bases and the J segment 4 bases; nucleotides outside the gene matches: 9. This entry belongs to a study of cytomegalovirus exposure and HLA in healthy donors. Donors showed nominal health when sampled, although they likely had unrecorded immune exposures.

The origin of this receptor is a woman aged 40 to 50 in good health and CMV-seronegative. The sequenced sample was PBMCs. This rearrangement joins TRBV6-5 to TRBJ2-3; 8 nucleotides agree with TRBD2. CDR3 coding DNA: TGTGCCAGCAGCCCGAGCGGGGGTGCAGCAGATACGCAGTATTTT. Encoded protein: CASSPSGGAADTQYF.